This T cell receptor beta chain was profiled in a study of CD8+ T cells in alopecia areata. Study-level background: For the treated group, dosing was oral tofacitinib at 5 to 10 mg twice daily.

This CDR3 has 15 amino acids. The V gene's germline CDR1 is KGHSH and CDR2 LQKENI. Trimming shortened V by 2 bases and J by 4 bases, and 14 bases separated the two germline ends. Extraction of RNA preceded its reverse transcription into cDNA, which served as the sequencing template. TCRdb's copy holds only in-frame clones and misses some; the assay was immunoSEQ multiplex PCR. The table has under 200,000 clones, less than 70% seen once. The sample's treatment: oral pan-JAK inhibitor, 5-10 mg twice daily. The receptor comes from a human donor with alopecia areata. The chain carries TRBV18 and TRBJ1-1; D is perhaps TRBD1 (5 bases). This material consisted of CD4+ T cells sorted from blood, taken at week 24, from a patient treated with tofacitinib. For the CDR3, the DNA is TGTGCCAGCTCACCATTCGGGCAGGGCGGCACTGAAGCTTTCTTT. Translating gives CASSPFGQGGTEAFF.